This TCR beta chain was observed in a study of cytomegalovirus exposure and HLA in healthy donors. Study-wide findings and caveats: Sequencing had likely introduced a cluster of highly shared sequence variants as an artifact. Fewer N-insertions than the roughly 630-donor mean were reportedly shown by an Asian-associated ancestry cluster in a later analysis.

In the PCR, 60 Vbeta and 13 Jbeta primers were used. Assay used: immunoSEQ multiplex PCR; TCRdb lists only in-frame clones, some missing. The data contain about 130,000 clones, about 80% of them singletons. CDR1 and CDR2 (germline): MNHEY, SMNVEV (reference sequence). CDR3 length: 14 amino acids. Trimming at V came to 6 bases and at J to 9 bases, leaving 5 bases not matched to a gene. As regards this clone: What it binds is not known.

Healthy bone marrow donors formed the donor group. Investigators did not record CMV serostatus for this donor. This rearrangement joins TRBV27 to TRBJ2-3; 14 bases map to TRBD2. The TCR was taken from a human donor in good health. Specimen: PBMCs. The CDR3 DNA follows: TGTGCCAGCAGGACTAGCGGGGGGGAGGTAACGCAGTATTTT. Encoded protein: CASRTSGGEVTQYF.